These 32 T cell receptor beta chains share one sample of origin, sequenced in a study of cytomegalovirus exposure and HLA in healthy donors. Primers for the PCR totalled 60 Vbeta and 13 Jbeta. Here immunoSEQ multiplex PCR was the method, and the copy in TCRdb shows in-frame clones only, minus some. The sample records around 130,000 clones, approximately 80% being singletons. Source material: PBMCs. These receptor sequences come from a man between 18 and 35 years old in good health and CMV-seronegative.

The chain joins TRBV5-1 to TRBJ2-1; tentative D call: TRBD1 (6 bases). In germline, CDR1 is SGHRS, CDR2 YFSETQ. This CDR3 is 13 amino acids long. Trimming removed 3 bases at V and 5 bases at J, with 9 bases between. Here the CDR3 reads CASSSDSHNEQFF. CDR3 coding DNA: TGCGCCAGCAGCTCGGACAGCCACAATGAGCAGTTCTTC.

V gene TRBV28 combines with J gene TRBJ1-1, with D possibly TRBD1 on 5 matching bases. CDR1 and CDR2 (germline): MDHEN, SYDVKM. This CDR3 is built from 14 residues. Trimming removed 6 bases from V and 1 base from J, with 12 bases in between. Written as DNA, the CDR3 is TGTGCCAGCAGGGCCAGGGAAAGGAACACTGAAGCTTTCTTT. Residues: CASRARERNTEAFF.

The chain couples TRBV5-4 to TRBJ1-2; D may be TRBD1 (6 bases). CDR1 is SGHNT and CDR2 is YYREEE in the germline V gene (reference sequence). V was cut by 2 bases and J by 1 base, with 15 bases left in between. CDR3 length: 16 amino acids. The CDR3 DNA sequence: TGTGCCAGCAGCTTAAGAAGACAGGTCGATAACTATGGCTACACCTTC. It encodes CASSLRRQVDNYGYTF.

The V gene is TRBV5-6, the J gene TRBJ1-1; D possibly corresponds to TRBD1 (6 bases). Germline V gene sequence: CDR1 SGHDT, CDR2 YYEEEE. V gave up 6 bases and J gave up 0 bases, with 21 bases separating them. CDR3 length: 17 residues. The CDR3 nucleotides read TGTGCCAGCACGAATCAAATAGAACGGACAGTGAACACTGAAGCTTTCTTT. Amino acid sequence: CASTNQIERTVNTEAFF.

In this sample, this clone turned up a few times. The V gene is TRBV13, the J gene TRBJ1-4; D is unclear. Germline V gives CDR1 PRHDT, CDR2 FYEKMQ (reference sequence). Trimming took off 1 base at V and 0 bases at J, with 6 bases between the two ends. The CDR3 has 15 residues. The CDR3 spells CASSLEYATNEKLFF. Written as DNA, the CDR3 is TGTGCCAGCAGCTTAGAATATGCAACTAATGAAAAACTGTTTTTT. Supplemented by reference TRBV13 and TRBJ1-4, the full variable domain reads AAGVIQSPRHLIKEKRETATLKCYPIPRHDTVYWYQQGPGQDPQFLISFYEKMQSDKGSIPDRFSAQQFSDYHSELNMSSLELGDSALYFCASSLEYATNEKLFFGSGTQLSVL.

The chain links TRBV5-5 to TRBJ1-5, with 8 bases that match TRBD1. Germline trimming cut 2 bases from V and 6 bases from J; bases unmatched to any gene: 4. The CDR3 is 14 amino acids. Germline CDR1 and CDR2: SGHKS and YYEKEE (reference sequence). CDR3 nucleotides: TGTGCCAGCAGCTTTGGACAGGGTAGTCAGCCCCAGCATTTT. It yields the protein CASSFGQGSQPQHF.

The V gene is TRBV5-4, the J gene TRBJ1-4; a possible D gene is TRBD1 (6 bases). This CDR3 spans 14 amino acids. Between the trimmed V and J ends, which lost 2 bases and 6 bases, there was a span of 11 bases. CDR1 and CDR2 (germline): SGHNT, YYREEE (reference sequence). The CDR3, as DNA: TGTGCCAGCAGCTTACGGGGGGCGCATGAAAAACTGTTTTTT. As protein: CASSLRGAHEKLFF.

J is TRBJ1-1 and V is TRBV19; 10 nucleotides agree with TRBD1. V lost 6 bases to trimming and J lost 5 bases; unmatched junction nucleotides: 6. CDR1 and CDR2 (germline): LNHDA, SQIVND (reference sequence). The length of the CDR3 is 14 residues. This chain's CDR3 is CASSPGQGGTEAFF. Written as DNA, the CDR3 is TGTGCCAGTAGCCCCGGACAGGGGGGGACTGAAGCTTTCTTT.

This clone was counted a single time. J is TRBJ2-1 and V is TRBV11-2, with 7 bases fitting TRBD1. The germline gives CDR1 SGHAT, CDR2 FQNNGV. V shed 5 bases and J 5 bases; nucleotides not matched to a gene: 6. CDR3 length equals 14 residues. The DNA of the CDR3 is TGTGCCAGCAGCCCCCACAGGGGAAACAATGAGCAGTTCTTC. Protein sequence: CASSPHRGNNEQFF.

This chain links TRBV9 with TRBJ2-7, with 8 bases fitting TRBD1. Germline trimming cut 4 bases from V and 2 bases from J; bases unmatched to any gene: 11. Germline V gene sequence: CDR1 SGDLS, CDR2 YYNGEE. CDR3 size: 16 residues. For the CDR3, the DNA is TGTGCCAGCAGCAACTCCCGGGACAGGAGAGCCTACGAGCAGTACTTC. Translating gives CASSNSRDRRAYEQYF.

V usage is TRBV30 and J usage is TRBJ2-7, with D tentatively TRBD2 (7 bases). Trimming cost V 2 bases and J 4 bases, with 15 bases left between them. Per germline, CDR1 GTSNPN and CDR2 SVGIG (reference sequence). The CDR3 length is 14 residues. The chain's CDR3 is CAWSHSGGGYEQYF. The CDR3 DNA follows: TGTGCCTGGAGTCATTCGGGGGGCGGATACGAGCAGTACTTC.

The chain joins TRBV6-5 to TRBJ1-1, with D hard to call. V lost 2 bases, J lost 11 bases, and 15 bases lay in between. CDR3 length: 13 residues. Looked up from germline, CDR1 is MNHEY and CDR2 is SVGAGI. As DNA, the CDR3 is TGTGCCAGCAGTTACCCTCCCCCCGGCGGGGCTTTCTTT. Translation: CASSYPPPGGAFF.

A single count supports this clone. The chain links TRBV9 to TRBJ1-6; TRBD1 might be the D (6 bases). Germline V gene data show CDR1 as SGDLS and CDR2 as YYNGEE. The CDR3 loop spans 16 amino acids. V lost 3 bases, J lost 6 bases, and 16 bases lay in between. The CDR3 protein is CASSASLQGSNSPLHF. CDR3 nucleotides: TGTGCCAGCAGCGCAAGCCTCCAGGGGAGTAATTCACCCCTCCACTTT.

This clone has just one count. The gene calls are TRBV7-2 and TRBJ2-3; 7 bases are a match to TRBD2. The CDR3 contains 15 residues. Germline lookup yields CDR1 SGHTA and CDR2 FQGNSA. V lost 5 bases to trimming and J lost 0 bases; unmatched junction nucleotides: 5. In DNA form, the CDR3 reads TGTGCCAGCAGCCCCCGAGCGGGGAGCACAGATACGCAGTATTTT. It yields the protein CASSPRAGSTDTQYF.

This clone came up once. V usage is TRBV4-1 and J usage is TRBJ2-7, with 9 bases aligning to TRBD2. The germline CDR1 and CDR2 sequences are MGHRA and YSYEKL. The V and J ends lost 1 base and 3 bases, in that order; junction bases with no gene match: 7. The CDR3 spans 16 residues. In DNA form, the CDR3 reads TGCGCCAGCAGCCAAGTCTGGCTAGCGGGGTTCTACGAGCAGTACTTC. Translating it yields CASSQVWLAGFYEQYF.

This clone was seen a few times. The gene calls are TRBV12-5 and TRBJ1-5; D call uncertain. Trimming left V 1 base short and J 6 bases short, with 7 bases between. Germline V gene data show CDR1 as LGHNT and CDR2 as FRNRAP. CDR3 length: 13 amino acids. The CDR3 bases are TGTGCTAGTGGTTTGGCACCCAGTCAGCCCCAGCATTTT. Amino acid sequence: CASGLAPSQPQHF. Full variable domain (remainder filled in from reference TRBV12-5 and TRBJ1-5): DARVTQTPRHKVTEMGQEVTMRCQPILGHNTVFWYRQTMMQGLELLAYFRNRAPLDDSGMPKDRFSAEMPDATLATLKIQPSEPRDSAVYFCASGLAPSQPQHFGDGTRLSIL.

The chain has TRBV7-9 and TRBJ2-1; TRBD2 matches at 11 bases. Germline V gives CDR1 SEHNR, CDR2 FQNEAQ (reference sequence). The CDR3 runs 16 residues. The V gene end was trimmed by 5 bases and the J gene end by 4 bases; junction bases not matched to a gene: 7. The CDR3 is CASSTYTSGGYNEQFF. CDR3 DNA: TGTGCCAGCAGCACCTATACTAGCGGGGGATACAATGAGCAGTTCTTC.

The chain couples TRBV5-8 to TRBJ2-7, with 11 bases matching TRBD2. V shed 0 bases and J 2 bases; nucleotides not matched to a gene: 16. This CDR3 has 20 amino acids. Per the germline V gene, CDR1 is SGHTS and CDR2 is YDEGEE. The CDR3 nucleotides are TGTGCCAGCAGCTTGGTGGTAAACGGAGCCGGGACTAGCGGAACCTACGAGCAGTACTTC. Protein sequence: CASSLVVNGAGTSGTYEQYF.

The chain employs TRBV6-5 and TRBJ2-1; TRBD1 matches 10 bases. Per germline, CDR1 MNHEY and CDR2 SVGAGI. This CDR3 has 16 residues. The V and J ends lost 0 bases and 9 bases, in that order; junction bases with no gene match: 8. The CDR3 DNA reads TGTGCCAGCAGTTACTCGATGGTGACAGGGGGCACTGAGCAGTTCTTC. Its protein product is CASSYSMVTGGTEQFF.

This chain uses TRBV7-8 with TRBJ2-3; the match to TRBD2 covers 10 bases. This CDR3 region has 16 residues. Trimming removed 3 bases from V and 5 bases from J; junction bases left unmatched: 8. Germline CDR1 is SGHVS and CDR2 is FQNEAQ. CDR3 protein: CASSLTSGRLGDTQYF. The CDR3 coding sequence is TGTGCCAGCAGCTTGACTAGCGGGCGGCTGGGAGATACGCAGTATTTT.

There are a few counts of this clone. The V and J genes are TRBV5-6 and TRBJ1-1; D remains ambiguous. This CDR3 spans 16 amino acids. V was shortened by 4 bases and J by 1 base, with 17 bases between the two germline ends. CDR1 is SGHDT, CDR2 YYEEEE, per germline. DNA of the CDR3: TGTGCCAGCAGCATCGGGAGGAGAACACGGAACACTGAAGCTTTCTTT. It encodes CASSIGRRTRNTEAFF.

The chain uses TRBV5-1 and TRBJ2-3; D perhaps matches TRBD1 (5 bases). Germline V gives CDR1 SGHRS, CDR2 YFSETQ. The CDR3 length is 13 residues. With 6 bases removed from V and 3 bases from J, the gap between germline ends came to 11 bases. Here the CDR3 DNA reads TGCGCCAGCACCAGGGAAGGAACAGATACGCAGTATTTT. This encodes CASTREGTDTQYF. Together with reference TRBV5-1 and TRBJ2-3, the CDR3 gives the full variable domain: KAGVTQTPRYLIKTRGQQVTLSCSPISGHRSVSWYQQTPGQGLQFLFEYFSETQRNKGNFPGRFSGRQFSNSRSEMNVSTLELGDSALYLCASTREGTDTQYFGPGTRLTVL.

The chain joins TRBV9 to TRBJ2-7, with TRBD2 as a possible D gene (6 bases). This CDR3 contains 14 residues. The V gene lost 3 bases and the J gene lost 5 bases, with 15 bases spanning the gap. Per germline, CDR1 SGDLS and CDR2 YYNGEE. The CDR3 here is CASSAEHWGDEQYF. The CDR3 region has the DNA TGTGCCAGCAGCGCCGAACACTGGGGGGACGAGCAGTACTTC.

The rearrangement joins TRBV6-4 to TRBJ1-2; TRBD1 aligns across 7 bases. The junction had 6 bases not matched to a gene; V was cut back by 5 bases and J by 3 bases. The CDR3 sequence is 14 residues long. Germline CDR1 MRHNA, CDR2 SNTAGT. CDR3 residues: CASSPTGSYYGYTF. Here the CDR3 DNA reads TGTGCCAGCAGTCCGACAGGGTCCTACTATGGCTACACCTTC.

This clone is a singleton in its sample. The rearrangement links TRBV14 to TRBJ1-6, with 7 bases lining up with TRBD1. Germline CDR1 SGHDN, CDR2 FVKESK. The V gene end was trimmed by 2 bases and the J gene end by 10 bases; junction bases not matched to a gene: 5. There are 14 residues in the CDR3. CDR3 residues: CASSQFRGFSPLHF. CDR3 nucleotides: TGTGCCAGCAGCCAATTCAGGGGGTTCTCACCCCTCCACTTT.

A single count supports this clone. V is TRBV27 and J is TRBJ2-2, with a possible D match to TRBD2 (6 bases). CDR3 length: 14 amino acids. The V end was cut by 10 bases, the J end by 2 bases, with 14 bases between. CDR1 is MNHEY and CDR2 is SMNVEV in the germline V gene (reference sequence). The CDR3 sequence: CATHGTLNTGELFF. In DNA, the CDR3 is TGTGCCACCCATGGGACTCTTAACACCGGGGAGCTGTTTTTT.

The genes are TRBV28 and TRBJ2-7; D possibly corresponds to TRBD1 (6 bases). The V end lost 7 bases, the J end lost 6 bases, and 25 bases lay between the germline ends. Germline assignment: CDR1 MDHEN and CDR2 SYDVKM. The CDR3 is 16 residues long. The CDR3 here is CASISSLTGPGFEQYF. Here the CDR3 DNA reads TGTGCCAGCATCTCGTCGCTTACAGGGCCAGGGTTCGAGCAGTACTTC.

This clone was observed once. The chain recombines TRBV1 with TRBJ2-7; whether TRBD2, the table's D call, matches the DNA was not checked. TRBV1 is given as a pseudogene. This CDR3 comprises 20 residues. CDR3 DNA sequence: TGCACCAGCAGCCAGACCGACCCCCGACTAGCGGGGGGTGAGTACTACGAGCAGTACTTC. Its translation is CTSSQTDPRLAGGEYYEQYF.

This clone came up once. This chain uses TRBV6-5 with TRBJ1-6; TRBD1 agrees at 7 bases. V shed 5 bases and J 13 bases; nucleotides not matched to a gene: 11. This CDR3 spans 14 amino acids. Germline CDR1 and CDR2: MNHEY and SVGAGI. The CDR3 DNA sequence: TGTGCCAGCAGTAGACAGGGAATATGGGAGCCCCTCCACTTT. Translating gives CASSRQGIWEPLHF.

This clone was seen a single time. At one boundary the junction diverges from the germline segment, which might be a read error. The chain joins TRBV6-6 to TRBJ1-5; 7 bases line up with TRBD1. CDR1 is MNHNY, CDR2 SVGAGI, per germline (reference sequence). The CDR3 loop spans 14 amino acids. CDR3 nucleotide sequence: TGTGCCAGCAGCCGCCCCGATGACAGGGCCTACAGCATTTTT. Translation: CASSRPDDRAYSIF.

The gene calls are TRBV28 and TRBJ1-3; D not certain. V was trimmed by 6 bases and J by 5 bases, leaving 5 bases between them. CDR1 MDHEN and CDR2 SYDVKM come from the germline V gene. The CDR3 length is 11 residues. The CDR3 protein is CASSPRNTIYF. CDR3 DNA sequence: TGTGCCAGCAGCCCTCGAAACACCATATATTTT.

This clone was seen more than once but under ten times. The chain uses TRBV5-6 and TRBJ1-2; TRBD1 agrees at 10 bases. This CDR3 has 15 residues. Germline V gene lookup returns CDR1 SGHDT and CDR2 YYEEEE. Unmatched junction bases numbered 7, after V lost 3 bases and J lost 5 bases. The CDR3 loop is CASSWDRGVAYGYTF. DNA for the CDR3: TGTGCCAGCAGCTGGGACAGGGGTGTTGCATATGGCTACACCTTC.